This entry features one T cell receptor (beta chain) sequence. Profiled with immunoSEQ multiplex PCR; TCRdb holds only in-frame clones, not every one. The sample lists about 300,000 clones; 70% to 90% were seen once. The participants were between about 18 and 90 years old and came from some 23 US areas. Self-reported history from a screening survey and questionnaire set each donor's cohort. The sample comes from a study of blood T cell repertoires in COVID-19. The CDR3 runs to 16 residues. Germline trimming cut 0 bases from V and 3 bases from J; bases unmatched to any gene: 3. Germline V lookup: CDR1 MRHNA, CDR2 SNTAGT.

The TCR originated in a man aged 25 to 45 who had recovered from COVID-19. The sequencing sample was made of PBMCs or T cells enriched from blood (not recorded which). The chain joins TRBV6-4 to TRBJ1-4; 8 positions match TRBD1. CDR3 amino acids: CASSDSRGLANEKLFF. The CDR3 bases are TGTGCCAGCAGTGACTCCAGGGGGCTAGCTAATGAAAAACTGTTTTTT.